These 3 T cell receptor beta chains originate from one sample sequenced in a study of CD8+ T cells in alopecia areata (dated 2018 in TCRdb). The sample's time point label, decoded: baseline before oral tofacitinib. The method behind the library was the immunoSEQ multiplex PCR assay. RNA was extracted from all samples and reverse transcribed into cDNA as template for TCR sequencing. This immuneACCESS table, as held by TCRdb, lists in-frame sequences with V and J called but not all clones. Of the missing ones, under half trace to an unresolved V gene in checked studies; the others have no known cause. Across this sample there are fewer than 250,000 clones, with 50% to 60% seen only once. The top ten hold 0.4% to 0.55% of the sample. Sequencing used CD4+ T cells sorted from blood, obtained at week 0. The origin of the receptors is a human donor with alopecia areata.

The chain recombines TRBV11-2 with TRBJ2-1; 10 nucleotides align to TRBD2. CDR3 size: 15 residues. The V and J ends lost 4 bases and 8 bases, in that order; junction bases with no gene match: 8. Per the germline V gene, CDR1 is SGHAT and CDR2 is FQNNGV. The CDR3 is CASSWGGLAGDEQFF. DNA for the CDR3: TGTGCCAGCAGCTGGGGGGGCCTAGCGGGAGATGAGCAGTTCTTC. The whole variable domain, filled in from reference TRBV11-2 and TRBJ2-1, reads EAGVAQSPRYKIIEKRQSVAFWCNPISGHATLYWYQQILGQGPKLLIQFQNNGVVDDSQLPKDRFSAERLKGVDSTLKIQPAKLEDSAVYLCASSWGGLAGDEQFFGPGTRLTVL.

This clone turned up a few times. The CDR3 loop is CASSPPGLAGGYEQYF. The CDR3 coding sequence is TGTGCCAGCAGTCCCCCGGGACTAGCGGGGGGTTACGAGCAGTACTTC. The chain links TRBV27 to TRBJ2-7, with 15 bases identical to TRBD2. The CDR3 spans 16 residues. Germline V lookup: CDR1 MNHEY, CDR2 SMNVEV (reference sequence). V was pared by 5 bases and J by 4 bases, with 6 bases of the junction left unmatched.

The CDR3 reads CASGPPGGQIANYGYTF. In nucleotides, the CDR3 is TGTGCTAGTGGTCCCCCCGGGGGACAGATAGCTAACTATGGCTACACCTTC. V is TRBV12-5 and J is TRBJ1-2; 7 nucleotides agree with TRBD1. CDR1 LGHNT and CDR2 FRNRAP come from the germline V gene. The V and J ends lost 5 bases and 0 bases, in that order; junction bases with no gene match: 12. CDR3 size: 17 residues.